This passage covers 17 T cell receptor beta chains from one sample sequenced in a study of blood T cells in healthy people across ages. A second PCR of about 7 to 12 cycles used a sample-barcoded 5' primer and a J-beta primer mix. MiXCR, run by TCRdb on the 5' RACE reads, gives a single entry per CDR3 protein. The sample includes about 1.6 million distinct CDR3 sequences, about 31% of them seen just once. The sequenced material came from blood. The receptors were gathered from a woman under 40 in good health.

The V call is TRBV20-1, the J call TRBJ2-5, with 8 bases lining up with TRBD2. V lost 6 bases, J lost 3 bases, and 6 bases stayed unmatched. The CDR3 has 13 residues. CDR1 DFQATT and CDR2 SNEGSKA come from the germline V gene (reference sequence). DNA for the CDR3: TGCAGTGCCATTAGCGGGGAGGAAGAGACCCAGTACTTC. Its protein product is CSAISGEEETQYF.

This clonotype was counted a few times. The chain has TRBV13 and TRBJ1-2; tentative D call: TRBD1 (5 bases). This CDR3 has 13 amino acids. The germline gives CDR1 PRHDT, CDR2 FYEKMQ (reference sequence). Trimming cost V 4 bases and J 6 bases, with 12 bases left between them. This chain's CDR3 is CASSSGTDDGYTF. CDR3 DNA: TGTGCCAGCAGCTCCGGGACGGATGATGGCTACACCTTC. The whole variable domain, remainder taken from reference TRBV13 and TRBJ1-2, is AAGVIQSPRHLIKEKRETATLKCYPIPRHDTVYWYQQGPGQDPQFLISFYEKMQSDKGSIPDRFSAQQFSDYHSELNMSSLELGDSALYFCASSSGTDDGYTFGSGTRLTVV.

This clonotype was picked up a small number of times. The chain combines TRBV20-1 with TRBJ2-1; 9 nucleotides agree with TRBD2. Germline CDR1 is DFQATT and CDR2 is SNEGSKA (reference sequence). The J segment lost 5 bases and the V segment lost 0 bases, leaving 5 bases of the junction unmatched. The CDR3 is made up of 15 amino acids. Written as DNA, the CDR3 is TGCAGTGCTAGAGATCCCGCTAGCGGGGACAATGAGCAGTTCTTC. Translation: CSARDPASGDNEQFF.

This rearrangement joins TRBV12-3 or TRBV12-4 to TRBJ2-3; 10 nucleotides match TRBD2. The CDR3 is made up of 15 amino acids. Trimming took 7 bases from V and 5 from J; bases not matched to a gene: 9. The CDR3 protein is CASTQAGGLGDTQYF. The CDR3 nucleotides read TGTGCCAGCACCCAAGCGGGGGGGCTGGGAGATACGCAGTATTTT.

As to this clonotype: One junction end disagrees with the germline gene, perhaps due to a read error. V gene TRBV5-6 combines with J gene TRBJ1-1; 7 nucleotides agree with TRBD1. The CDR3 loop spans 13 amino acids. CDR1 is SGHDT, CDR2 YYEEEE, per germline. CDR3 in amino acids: CTSRQGMNTEAFF. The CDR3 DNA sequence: TGTACCAGCAGACAGGGAATGAACACTGAAGCTTTCTTT.

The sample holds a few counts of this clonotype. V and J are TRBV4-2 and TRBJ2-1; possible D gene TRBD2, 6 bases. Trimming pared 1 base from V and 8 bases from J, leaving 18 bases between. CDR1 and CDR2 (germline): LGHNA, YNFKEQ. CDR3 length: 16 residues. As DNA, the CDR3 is TGTGCCAGCAGCCAAGTGGAAGAGACTAGGATACATGAGCAGTTCTTC. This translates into CASSQVEETRIHEQFF.

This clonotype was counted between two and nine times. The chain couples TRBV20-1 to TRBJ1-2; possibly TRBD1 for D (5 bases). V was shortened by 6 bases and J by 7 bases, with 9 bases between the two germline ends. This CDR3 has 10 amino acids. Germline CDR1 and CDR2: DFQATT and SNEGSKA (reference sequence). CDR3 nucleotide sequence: TGCAGTGCCAGTGGGGGTGGCTACACCTTC. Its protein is CSASGGGYTF.

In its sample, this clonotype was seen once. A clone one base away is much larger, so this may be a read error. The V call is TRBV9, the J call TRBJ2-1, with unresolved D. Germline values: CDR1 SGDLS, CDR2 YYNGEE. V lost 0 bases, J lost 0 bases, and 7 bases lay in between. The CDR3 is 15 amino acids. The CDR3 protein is CASSVARSSYNEQFF. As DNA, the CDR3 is TGTGCCAGCAGCGTAGCCAGGAGCTCCTACAATGAGCAGTTCTTC.

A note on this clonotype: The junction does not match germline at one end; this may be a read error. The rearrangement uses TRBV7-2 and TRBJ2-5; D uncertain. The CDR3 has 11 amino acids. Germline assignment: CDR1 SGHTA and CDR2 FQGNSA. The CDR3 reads CAGSTHETQYF. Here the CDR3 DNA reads TGTGCCGGCAGCACCCATGAGACCCAGTACTTC.

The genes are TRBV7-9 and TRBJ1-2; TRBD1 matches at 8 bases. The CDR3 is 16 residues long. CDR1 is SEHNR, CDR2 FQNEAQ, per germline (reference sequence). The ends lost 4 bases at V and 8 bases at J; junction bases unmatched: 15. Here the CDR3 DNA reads TGTGCCAGCAGCTCCAACCTAATTGACAGGGGAAACGGCTACACCTTC. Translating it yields CASSSNLIDRGNGYTF.

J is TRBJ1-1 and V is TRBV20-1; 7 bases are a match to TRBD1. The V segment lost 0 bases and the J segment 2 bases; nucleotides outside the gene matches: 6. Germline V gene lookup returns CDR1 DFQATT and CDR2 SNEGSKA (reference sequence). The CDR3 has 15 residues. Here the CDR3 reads CSARDLRQGNTEAFF. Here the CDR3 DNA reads TGCAGTGCTAGAGACCTCCGACAGGGTAACACTGAAGCTTTCTTT.

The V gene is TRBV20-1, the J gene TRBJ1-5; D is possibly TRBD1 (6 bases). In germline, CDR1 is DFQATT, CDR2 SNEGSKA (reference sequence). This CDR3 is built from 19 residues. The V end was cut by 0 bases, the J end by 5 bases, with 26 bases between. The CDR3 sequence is CSARDEAQGPNSDHQPQHF. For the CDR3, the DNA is TGCAGTGCTAGAGATGAGGCCCAGGGGCCTAATTCCGATCATCAGCCCCAGCATTTT.

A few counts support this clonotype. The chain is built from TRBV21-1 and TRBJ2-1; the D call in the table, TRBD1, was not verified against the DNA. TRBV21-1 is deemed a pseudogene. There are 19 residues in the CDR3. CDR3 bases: TGTGCCAGCAGCAAGTTGCCAGACCCCTCGGGACAGGGCCCCAATGAGCAGTTCTTC. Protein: CASSKLPDPSGQGPNEQFF.

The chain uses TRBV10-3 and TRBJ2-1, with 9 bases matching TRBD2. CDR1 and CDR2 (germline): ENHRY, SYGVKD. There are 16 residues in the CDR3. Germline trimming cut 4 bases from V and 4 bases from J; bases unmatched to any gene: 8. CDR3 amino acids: CAISGGRSGGYNEQFF. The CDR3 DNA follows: TGTGCCATCAGTGGCGGAAGGAGCGGGGGGTACAATGAGCAGTTCTTC.

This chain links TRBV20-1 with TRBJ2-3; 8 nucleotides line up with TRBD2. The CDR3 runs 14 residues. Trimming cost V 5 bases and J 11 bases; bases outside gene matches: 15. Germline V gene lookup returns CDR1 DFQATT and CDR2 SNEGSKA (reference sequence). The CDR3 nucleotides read TGCAGTGCTGATAGTGGCAGCGGGAGAGAAGTGCAGTATTTT. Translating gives CSADSGSGREVQYF.

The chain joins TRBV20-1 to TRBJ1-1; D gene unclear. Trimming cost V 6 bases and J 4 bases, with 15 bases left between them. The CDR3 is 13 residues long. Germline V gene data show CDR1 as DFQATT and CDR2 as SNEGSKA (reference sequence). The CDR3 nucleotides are TGCAGTGCAACAGCAAGTCAAGGCACTGAAGCTTTCTTT. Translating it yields CSATASQGTEAFF.

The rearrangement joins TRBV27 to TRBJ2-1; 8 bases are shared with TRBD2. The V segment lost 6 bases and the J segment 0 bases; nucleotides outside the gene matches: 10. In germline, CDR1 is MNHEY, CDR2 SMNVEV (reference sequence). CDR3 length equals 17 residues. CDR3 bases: TGTGCCAGCAGGGCCAGCGGGGGCCTGAGCTCCTACAATGAGCAGTTCTTC. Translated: CASRASGGLSSYNEQFF.